Below, 6 T cell receptor beta chains from the same sample are listed, as sequenced in a study of T-cell reconstitution after alpha-beta-depleted transplantation in children. Preparation of the TCRbeta library involved a method that used unique molecular identifiers. TCRdb analysed the PCR reads with MiXCR anew, one entry per CDR3 protein. The repertoire has nearly 200,000 distinct CDR3 sequences, roughly 6.3% of them found once; the top ten carry under 5%. The starting material was PBMCs, obtained before TCRalphabeta/CD19-depleted stem cell transplant. These receptors all come from a girl under three years old with combined immunodeficiency, due to receive a stem cell transplant.

This clonotype was picked up many times. V is TRBV7-2 and J is TRBJ2-3; tentatively, D is TRBD2 (5 bases). The CDR3 totals 14 residues. Germline V gene lookup returns CDR1 SGHTA and CDR2 FQGNSA. With 0 bases removed from V and 6 bases from J, the gap between germline ends came to 10 bases. The CDR3 loop reads CASSLAWRGDTQYF. CDR3 DNA sequence: TGTGCCAGCAGCTTAGCGTGGAGAGGGGATACGCAGTATTTT.

The sample holds many counts of this clonotype. The chain has TRBV25-1 and TRBJ1-6; the D is unclear. The germline V and J ends were trimmed by 3 bases and 9 bases, with 6 bases remaining between them. Germline V gives CDR1 MGHDK, CDR2 SYGVNS. The CDR3 has 12 amino acids. The CDR3 reads CASSDPGSPLHF. The CDR3 bases are TGTGCCAGCAGTGATCCGGGTTCACCCCTCCACTTT.

This clonotype was picked up many times. V is TRBV9 and J is TRBJ2-1; 7 bases are a match to TRBD2. Germline values: CDR1 SGDLS, CDR2 YYNGEE. This CDR3 region has 16 residues. After removal of 0 bases from V and 1 base from J, the junction contained 4 bases not matched to a gene. The CDR3 nucleotides read TGTGCCAGCAGCGTAGGCTGGCGGGGGTCCTACAATGAGCAGTTCTTC. It yields the protein CASSVGWRGSYNEQFF.

The genes are TRBV6-5 and TRBJ2-1, with D perhaps matching TRBD1 (5 bases). The CDR3 runs to 14 residues. Germline CDR1 reads MNHEY; CDR2 reads SVGAGI. V was pared by 2 bases and J by 4 bases, with 9 bases between. The CDR3 sequence: CASSYGAAYNEQFF. DNA of the CDR3: TGTGCCAGCAGTTACGGGGCAGCTTACAATGAGCAGTTCTTC.

In this sample, this clonotype turned up many times. CDR3 amino acids: CASSLTPGGVRYEQYF. CDR3 DNA: TGTGCCAGCAGTTTAACCCCCGGAGGGGTGAGGTACGAGCAGTACTTC. The rearrangement joins TRBV27 to TRBJ2-7; D might be TRBD2 (6 bases). V was pared by 2 bases and J by 4 bases, with 18 bases between. Looked up from germline, CDR1 is MNHEY and CDR2 is SMNVEV (reference sequence). The CDR3 is 16 residues long.

Concerning this clonotype itself: A much larger clone differs from this one at a single base, so this may be a read error. This chain uses TRBV3-1 with TRBJ1-4; D call uncertain. This CDR3 has 16 amino acids. Deletions cut 0 bases from V and 5 bases from J, with 13 bases between. The V gene's germline CDR1 is LGHDT and CDR2 YNNKEL (reference sequence). The DNA for the CDR3 is TGTGCCAGCAGCCAAGATAGCGGACTCCGAAATGAAAAACTGTTTTTT. It codes for CASSQDSGLRNEKLFF.